This T cell receptor beta chain was captured in a study of cytomegalovirus exposure and HLA in healthy donors. PCR used 60 Vbeta primers and 13 Jbeta primers. Sequencing was performed with immunoSEQ multiplex PCR; in TCRdb, only in-frame clones are kept and a portion is missing. The table has about 140,000 clones, about 84% seen once. This clone turned up a few times. Its antigen is undetermined. General observations from the study: Testing in vitro showed a few CMV-associated chains specific for CMV antigens. In most subjects, TCR beta sequences reportedly gave accurate predictions of HLA-A and HLA-B alleles.

V was shortened by 4 bases and J by 4 bases, with 7 bases between the two germline ends. This CDR3 comprises 12 residues. The germline V gene encodes CDR1 KGHSH and CDR2 LQKENI. This sequence originates from a man in his forties or fifties in good health and CMV-seronegative. Sequenced input: PBMCs. The V gene is TRBV18, the J gene TRBJ1-1; tentative D call: TRBD1 (5 bases). The CDR3 is CASSLGLTEAFF. The CDR3 coding sequence is TGTGCCAGCTCACTGGGGCTCACTGAAGCTTTCTTT.